The 25 T cell receptor beta chains below were found in one sample sequenced in a study of radiation and T cells in renal cell carcinoma. The assay was immunoSEQ multiplex PCR, and TCRdb's table has in-frame clones only and misses some. The top ten hold about 11% of the sample, which has about 170,000 clones, around 89% seen once. As to time point: blood 4 weeks post-SBRT, at nephrectomy. The treatment denotes: 15 Gy SBRT to primary tumor, nephrectomy 4 weeks later. The sequencing here drew on blood, taken from a patient whose treatment included radiotherapy and nephrectomy. Every receptor here comes from a woman aged 45-59 years with renal cell carcinoma.

The rearrangement uses TRBV7-2 and TRBJ1-5; D is possibly TRBD1 (5 bases). The CDR3 is made up of 15 amino acids. Germline CDR1 reads SGHTA; CDR2 reads FQGNSA. Trimming shortened V by 1 base and J by 3 bases, and 10 bases separated the two germline ends. The CDR3 DNA is TGTGCCAGCAGCTTAGGAGGACACACCAATCAGCCCCAGCATTTT. It codes for CASSLGGHTNQPQHF. Based on the CDR3 plus reference TRBV7-2 and TRBJ1-5, the full variable domain is GAGVSQSPSNKVTEKGKDVELRCDPISGHTALYWYRQSLGQGLEFLIYFQGNSAPDKSGLPSDRFSAERTGGSVSTLTIQRTQQEDSAVYLCASSLGGHTNQPQHFGDGTRLSIL.

The chain joins TRBV4-1 to TRBJ2-1; D is undetermined. Trimming removed 1 base from V and 8 bases from J, with 6 bases in between. This CDR3 contains 12 residues. The V gene's germline CDR1 is MGHRA and CDR2 YSYEKL. The CDR3 loop reads CASSQVWDEQFF. CDR3 in DNA: TGCGCCAGCAGCCAAGTCTGGGATGAGCAGTTCTTC.

This rearrangement joins TRBV5-6 to TRBJ2-1; TRBD1 matches 8 bases. The V and J ends lost 2 bases and 4 bases, in that order; junction bases with no gene match: 5. Germline CDR1 reads SGHDT; CDR2 reads YYEEEE. The CDR3 runs 15 residues. Written as DNA, the CDR3 is TGTGCCAGCAGCTTCCGGGACAGGCAGTACAATGAGCAGTTCTTC. It codes for CASSFRDRQYNEQFF.

The chain links TRBV7-2 to TRBJ1-6, with 8 bases identical to TRBD1. The germline gives CDR1 SGHTA, CDR2 FQGNSA. The CDR3 totals 18 residues. Germline trimming cut 0 bases from V and 3 bases from J; bases unmatched to any gene: 7. The CDR3 nucleotides read TGTGCCAGCAGCTTAGCCCCTCAGGGGGCCTACTATAATTCACCCCTCCACTTT. It codes for CASSLAPQGAYYNSPLHF.

The chain uses TRBV10-3 and TRBJ1-2, with 11 bases identical to TRBD1. V was clipped by 5 bases and J by 3 bases; unmatched bases: 5. There are 15 residues in the CDR3. CDR1 ENHRY and CDR2 SYGVKD come from the germline V gene. Here the CDR3 DNA reads TGTGCCATCAGTACACCGGGACAGGGGGACTATGGCTACACCTTC. Translated: CAISTPGQGDYGYTF.

The rearrangement uses TRBV18 and TRBJ2-5, with 9 bases matching TRBD1. The V segment lost 2 bases and the J segment 1 base; nucleotides outside the gene matches: 2. This CDR3 region has 15 residues. Germline V gene sequence: CDR1 KGHSH, CDR2 LQKENI. Here the CDR3 DNA reads TGTGCCAGCTCACCAGCGACAGGGGGCCAAGAGACCCAGTACTTC. The encoded protein is CASSPATGGQETQYF.

This rearrangement joins TRBV15 to TRBJ1-2; D possibly corresponds to TRBD1 (6 bases). This CDR3 comprises 16 residues. Germline V gene lookup returns CDR1 LNHNV and CDR2 YYDKDF (reference sequence). V lost 0 bases and J 3 bases, leaving 14 bases between the germline ends. The CDR3 nucleotides are TGTGCCACCAGCAGAGACCGGCAGGGGAGGTACTATGGCTACACCTTC. As protein: CATSRDRQGRYYGYTF. The whole variable domain, filled in from reference TRBV15 and TRBJ1-2, reads DAMVIQNPRYQVTQFGKPVTLSCSQTLNHNVMYWYQQKSSQAPKLLFHYYDKDFNNEADTPDNFQSRRPNTSFCFLDIRSPGLGDTAMYLCATSRDRQGRYYGYTFGSGTRLTVV.

The chain couples TRBV6-5 to TRBJ2-5; D not resolved. V lost 8 bases and J lost 1, with 17 bases in between. This CDR3 is 15 amino acids long. Per germline, CDR1 MNHEY and CDR2 SVGAGI. The CDR3 DNA reads as TGTGCCAGCTTTGAGGACGGCCGGTTCCAAGAGACCCAGTACTTC. Translated, it gives CASFEDGRFQETQYF.

This chain uses TRBV30 with TRBJ2-5; tentative D call: TRBD2 (7 bases). CDR3 length: 14 residues. The germline V gene encodes CDR1 GTSNPN and CDR2 SVGIG (reference sequence). The V end lost 0 bases, the J end lost 4 bases, and 12 bases lay between the germline ends. The CDR3 sequence: CAWSVRGGRETQYF. Here the CDR3 DNA reads TGTGCCTGGAGTGTTAGGGGGGGGCGAGAGACCCAGTACTTC.

The rearrangement joins TRBV7-3 to TRBJ1-3, with a weak D call TRBD1 (6 bases). The CDR3 runs to 15 residues. Germline values: CDR1 SGHTA, CDR2 FQGTGA. Trimming took off 4 bases at V and 1 base at J, with 11 bases between the two ends. The chain's CDR3 is CASSSEGGSGNTIYF. CDR3 nucleotides: TGTGCCAGCAGCTCCGAGGGGGGATCTGGAAACACCATATATTTT.

The gene calls are TRBV5-1 and TRBJ2-1, with a possible D match to TRBD1 (6 bases). This CDR3 has 15 amino acids. Germline V lookup: CDR1 SGHRS, CDR2 YFSETQ. The V and J ends lost 1 base and 6 bases respectively, with 14 bases between them. The CDR3 DNA is TGCGCCAGCAGCTTGTCAGGGGCCGTGTCCAATGAGCAGTTCTTC. Its protein is CASSLSGAVSNEQFF.

Points on this clone: Distinct nucleotide sequences in the sample also encode this CDR3. The chain links TRBV6-5 to TRBJ2-3; D is unclear. Trimming left V 0 bases short and J 4 bases short, with 8 bases between. CDR1 is MNHEY, CDR2 SVGAGI, per germline. The CDR3 is 14 amino acids. The CDR3, as DNA: TGTGCCAGCAGTTACTCGGAAAGTTCAGATACGCAGTATTTT. Its protein is CASSYSESSDTQYF.

The CDR3 DNA reads as TGTGCCAGCAGCCCCACTTGGGGAGCGGGGGGGCAAGAGACCCAGTACTTC. Protein: CASSPTWGAGGQETQYF. V usage is TRBV2 and J usage is TRBJ2-5; TRBD2 aligns across 10 bases. Germline-derived CDR1 and CDR2 are SNHLY and FYNNEI. There are 17 residues in the CDR3. Trimming at V came to 6 bases and at J to 2 bases, leaving 12 bases not matched to a gene. Filled out from reference TRBV2 and TRBJ2-5, the complete variable domain reads EPEVTQTPSHQVTQMGQEVILRCVPISNHLYFYWYRQILGQKVEFLVSFYNNEISEKSEIFDDQFSVERPDGSNFTLKIRSTKLEDSAMYFCASSPTWGAGGQETQYFGPGTRLLVL.

The gene calls are TRBV5-1 and TRBJ1-1, with D uncertain. The CDR3 spans 15 residues. Germline V gene data show CDR1 as SGHRS and CDR2 as YFSETQ. Trimming removed 2 bases at V and 0 bases at J, with 11 bases between. The CDR3 coding sequence is TGCGCCAGCAGCTTATCCATGACGGTGAACACTGAAGCTTTCTTT. Its translation: CASSLSMTVNTEAFF.

This chain connects TRBV5-1 to TRBJ2-7; possibly TRBD1 for D (6 bases). The CDR3 contains 15 residues. Per germline, CDR1 SGHRS and CDR2 YFSETQ. Trimming pared 5 bases from V and 4 bases from J, leaving 19 bases between. CDR3 in DNA: TGCGCCAGCAGTCCCCCTCAGGGGTACGCATACGAGCAGTACTTC. Its protein product is CASSPPQGYAYEQYF.

The rearrangement joins TRBV30 to TRBJ1-1; 10 nucleotides line up with TRBD1. This CDR3 comprises 14 residues. CDR1 and CDR2 (germline): GTSNPN, SVGIG (reference sequence). J was trimmed by 5 bases and V by 3 bases; bases with no gene match: 6. The CDR3 nucleotides are TGTGCCTGGAGGGGGGACAGGGGCGGAACTGAAGCTTTCTTT. Translated: CAWRGDRGGTEAFF.

The V and J genes are TRBV6-6 and TRBJ1-4, with D maybe TRBD1 (5 bases). Germline-derived CDR1 and CDR2 are MNHNY and SVGAGI (reference sequence). The CDR3 extends over 16 amino acids. Trimming pared 8 bases from V and 7 bases from J, leaving 23 bases between. CDR3 DNA sequence: TGTGCCAGCGTGGAGGTCGCGGGGGGAGGGTTTGAAAAACTGTTTTTT. Encoded protein: CASVEVAGGGFEKLFF.

The V gene is TRBV10-3, the J gene TRBJ1-1; D is unresolved. The germline CDR1 and CDR2 sequences are ENHRY and SYGVKD. Trimming shortened V by 0 bases and J by 0 bases, and 2 bases separated the two germline ends. There are 13 residues in the CDR3. DNA of the CDR3: TGTGCCATCAGTGAGTCTGTGAACACTGAAGCTTTCTTT. This codes for CAISESVNTEAFF.

V is TRBV14 and J is TRBJ1-6; D gene unclear. In germline, CDR1 is SGHDN, CDR2 FVKESK. V lost 3 bases to trimming and J lost 10 bases, with 4 bases between them. This CDR3 contains 11 residues. CDR3 sequence: CASSHGSPLHF. CDR3 sequence (DNA): TGTGCCAGCAGCCACGGGTCACCCCTCCACTTT. Supplemented by reference TRBV14 and TRBJ1-6, the full variable domain reads EAGVTQFPSHSVIEKGQTVTLRCDPISGHDNLYWYRRVMGKEIKFLLHFVKESKQDESGMPNNRFLAERTGGTYSTLKVQPAELEDSGVYFCASSHGSPLHFGNGTRLTVT.

The chain has TRBV2 and TRBJ1-1, with D maybe TRBD1 (6 bases). Germline CDR1 SNHLY, CDR2 FYNNEI. The germline V and J ends were trimmed by 6 bases and 2 bases, with 13 bases remaining between them. The CDR3 is 14 residues long. The chain's CDR3 is CASRGDRSNTEAFF. DNA for the CDR3: TGTGCCAGCAGGGGCGACAGGTCAAACACTGAAGCTTTCTTT. The whole variable domain, filled in from reference TRBV2 and TRBJ1-1, reads EPEVTQTPSHQVTQMGQEVILRCVPISNHLYFYWYRQILGQKVEFLVSFYNNEISEKSEIFDDQFSVERPDGSNFTLKIRSTKLEDSAMYFCASRGDRSNTEAFFGQGTRLTVV.

This chain uses TRBV13 with TRBJ2-7; 8 nucleotides agree with TRBD1. The CDR3 runs 15 residues. CDR1 PRHDT and CDR2 FYEKMQ come from the germline V gene (reference sequence). V lost 2 bases and J lost 2; bases outside the gene matches: 5. DNA for the CDR3: TGTGCCAGCAGCTTACGACAGGGGACCGCCTACGAGCAGTACTTC. It specifies CASSLRQGTAYEQYF.

The chain links TRBV5-1 to TRBJ1-1; 11 bases map to TRBD1. V was pared by 1 base and J by 2 bases, with 7 bases of the junction left unmatched. The CDR3 consists of 17 residues. Per germline, CDR1 SGHRS and CDR2 YFSETQ. The CDR3 loop is CASSLKDRGPSNTEAFF. DNA of the CDR3: TGCGCCAGCAGCTTGAAGGACAGGGGGCCGAGCAACACTGAAGCTTTCTTT.

The DNA for the CDR3 is TGCGCCAGCAGCGCGTCGGACCTCCTTCAAGAGACCCAGTACTTC. It encodes CASSASDLLQETQYF. The rearrangement joins TRBV5-1 to TRBJ2-5; D remains ambiguous. CDR3 length equals 15 residues. The germline V gene encodes CDR1 SGHRS and CDR2 YFSETQ. V dropped 4 bases and J dropped 2 bases, with 15 bases sitting between them.

The chain recombines TRBV6-5 with TRBJ2-7, with 13 bases fitting TRBD2. Germline V gene sequence: CDR1 MNHEY, CDR2 SVGAGI. Unmatched junction bases numbered 4, after V lost 6 bases and J lost 2 bases. CDR3 length: 15 amino acids. The CDR3 DNA reads as TGTGCCAGCAGCCGACTAGCGGGGGGACCCTACGAGCAGTACTTC. This encodes CASSRLAGGPYEQYF.

This clone was seen only once. The chain has TRBV5-6 and TRBJ1-1; TRBD1 might be the D (5 bases). Germline V lookup: CDR1 SGHDT, CDR2 YYEEEE. The CDR3 length is 15 residues. V was trimmed by 0 bases and J by 7 bases, leaving 16 bases between them. CDR3 coding DNA: TGTGCCAGCAGCTTGGGGCCTCCCGGGGGGGTTGAAGCTTTCTTT. The encoded protein is CASSLGPPGGVEAFF.